This is a list of T cell receptor beta chains from one sample in a study of cytomegalovirus exposure and HLA in healthy donors. The method was immunoSEQ multiplex PCR; TCRdb's version includes in-frame clones alone and lacks a portion of them. In total, the table holds about 120,000 clones. The sample was PBMCs. The origin of the receptors is a man aged 30 to 39 in good health and CMV-seronegative. The CDR3 runs from the conserved cysteine through the conserved F or W. A D gene is named only where the DNA matches it firmly.

TRBV28	TRBD1	TRBJ2-2	CASSLGDRVYTGELFF
TRBV13	TRBD2	TRBJ2-1	CASSFLTSGGSSYNEQFF
TRBV13	.	TRBJ2-7	CASSPPGEPSYEQYF
TRBV7-9	.	TRBJ2-5	CASSFRQAGETQYF
TRBV6-4	.	TRBJ2-1	CASSETSYNEQFF
TRBV29-1	.	TRBJ2-2	CSVGGGQGTGELFF
TRBV10-1	.	TRBJ1-1	CASQGQGRNTEAFF
TRBV7-9	TRBD1	TRBJ2-7	CASSQGAPYEQYF
TRBV27	.	TRBJ2-7	CASSQGFSYEQYF
TRBV5-6	TRBD1	TRBJ1-1	CASTRTGTAFF
TRBV4-2	TRBD1	TRBJ1-2	CASSQDKGAYGYTF
TRBV7-2	.	TRBJ2-7	CASSLAYYEQYF
TRBV9	.	TRBJ1-4	CASSVEVIGANEKLFF
TRBV6-1	TRBD1	TRBJ2-5	CASIGRTGEETQYF
TRBV5-1	.	TRBJ1-4	CASSLGQGFNEKLFF
TRBV5-1	TRBD1	TRBJ2-2	CASSSLTGSNTGELFF
TRBV5-1	.	TRBJ2-5	CASSLGRAPETQYF
TRBV7-2	TRBD2	TRBJ2-7	CASSSLAGGTYEQYF
TRBV2	TRBD1	TRBJ2-5	CASWAGTGGWETQYF
TRBV10-3	.	TRBJ1-2	CAISETGTLYTF
TRBV30	.	TRBJ2-3	CAWSPRTGTDTQYF
TRBV10-3	.	TRBJ2-2	CAISGPTSGTGELFF
TRBV7-9	.	TRBJ2-5	CASSLAGLVETQYF
TRBV4-2	TRBD2	TRBJ2-5	CASSQVSGGVETQYF
TRBV9	.	TRBJ2-1	CASSVVSYSSYNEQFF
TRBV4-1	TRBD1	TRBJ1-2	CASSHPKGQGARYGYTF
TRBV19	.	TRBJ2-5	CASSHRRRGETQYF
TRBV5-1	.	TRBJ1-1	CASSLVPSNTEAFF
TRBV7-9	TRBD1	TRBJ2-5	CASSLGDRGSQETQYF
TRBV7-2	.	TRBJ2-3	CASSSRAGAPTDTQYF
TRBV6-1	.	TRBJ1-4	CASGGKALNEKLFF
TRBV9	.	TRBJ2-7	CASSVSGGYEQYF
TRBV5-8	.	TRBJ2-2	CASSLGLRNTGELFF
TRBV13	TRBD2	TRBJ2-1	CASSSQAGGYNEQFF